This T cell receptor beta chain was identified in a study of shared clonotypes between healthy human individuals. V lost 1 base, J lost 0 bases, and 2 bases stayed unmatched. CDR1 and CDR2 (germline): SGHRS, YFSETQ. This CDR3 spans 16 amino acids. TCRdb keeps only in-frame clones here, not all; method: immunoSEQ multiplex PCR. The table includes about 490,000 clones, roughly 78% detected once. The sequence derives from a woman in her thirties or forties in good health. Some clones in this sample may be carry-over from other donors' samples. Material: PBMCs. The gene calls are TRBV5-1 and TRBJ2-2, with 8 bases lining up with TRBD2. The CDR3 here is CASSLTGGTNTGELFF. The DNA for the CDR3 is TGCGCCAGCAGCTTGACGGGAGGGACGAACACCGGGGAGCTGTTTTTT.